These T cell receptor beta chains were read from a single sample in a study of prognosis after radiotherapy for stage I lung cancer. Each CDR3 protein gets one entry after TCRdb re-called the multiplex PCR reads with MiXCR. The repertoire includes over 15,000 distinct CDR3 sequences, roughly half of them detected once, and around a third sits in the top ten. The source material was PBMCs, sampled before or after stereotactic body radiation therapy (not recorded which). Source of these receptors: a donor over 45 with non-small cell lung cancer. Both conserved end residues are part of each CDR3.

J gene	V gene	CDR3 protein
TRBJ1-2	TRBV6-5	CASSSSGNRGPLYGYTF
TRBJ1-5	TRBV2	CASTKGTGLCQPQHF
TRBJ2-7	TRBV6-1	CASSANGAPWEQYF
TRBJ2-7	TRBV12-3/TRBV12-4	CASSYTGGEQYF
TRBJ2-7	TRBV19	CASSVAGGAVYEQYF
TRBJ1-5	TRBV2	CACRAGGQPQHF
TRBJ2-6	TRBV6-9	CASSYDSGANVLTF
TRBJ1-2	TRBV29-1	CSVTRAAGGGYTF
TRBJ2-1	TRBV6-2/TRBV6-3	CASSELIRGLAGSRRGRGEQFF
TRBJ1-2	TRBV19	CASSSRDRAFNYVYTF
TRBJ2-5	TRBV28	CASSSPPPAPRKQETQYF
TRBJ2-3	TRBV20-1	CSARDSCLVADTQYF
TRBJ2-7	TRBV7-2	CASRQPSGGYEQYF
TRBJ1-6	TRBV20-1	CSAPPRAGSSPLHF
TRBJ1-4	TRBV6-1	CASIFQGVELFF
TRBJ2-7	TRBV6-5	CASSYSYSENYEQYF
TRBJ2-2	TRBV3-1	CAIQSGAGAGELFF
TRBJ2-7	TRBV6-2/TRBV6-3	CASIKNPGLGGYEQYF
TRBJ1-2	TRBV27	CASTRDRGAGWSGYTF
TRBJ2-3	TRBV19	CASRGTGAAGDTQYF
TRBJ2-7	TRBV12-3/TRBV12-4	CASSLSDLHSYEQYF
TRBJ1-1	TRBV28	CASNIALGGVTEAFF
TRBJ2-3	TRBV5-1	CASSRGRAGGDTQYF
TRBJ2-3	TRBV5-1	CASSSPGLAPSGTDTQYF
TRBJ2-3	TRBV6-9	CASSYPKGRPGQGTDTQYF
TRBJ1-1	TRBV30	CAWRGGRLNTEAFF
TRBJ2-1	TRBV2	CASSVHSGTAYTSGLAGSYNEQFF
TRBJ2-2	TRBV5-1	CASNNGGISTNTGELFF
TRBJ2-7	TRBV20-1	CSARAEGGYEQYF
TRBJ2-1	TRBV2	CASSRLAGLNEQFF
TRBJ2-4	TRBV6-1	CASSETKWGTKNIQYF
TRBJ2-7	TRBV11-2	CASSLGLGGNYEQYF
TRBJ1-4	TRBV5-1	CASSWTGTVNEKLFF
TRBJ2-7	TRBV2	CASSSTGTGVEEQYF
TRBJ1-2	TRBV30	CGVQEVNYGYTF
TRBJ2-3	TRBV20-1	CSATLAGASDTQYF
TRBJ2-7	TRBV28	CAGSKFREPFYEQYF
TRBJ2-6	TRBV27	CASSLKEFSGANVLTF
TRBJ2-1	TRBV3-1	CASSQALGTSNEQFF
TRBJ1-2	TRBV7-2	CASSLVYGYTF
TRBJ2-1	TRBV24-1	CATSDLRLAGGRQFF
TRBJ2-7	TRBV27	CASSQGQGTYEQYF
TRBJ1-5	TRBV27	CASSFNRGQPQHF
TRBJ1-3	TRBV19	CASSIDPPTGNTIYF
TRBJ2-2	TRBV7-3	CASSSHGGQGQNTWELFF